Presented here are 17 T cell receptor beta chains from one specimen sequenced in a study of blood T cell repertoires in COVID-19. Repertoires were generated with immunoSEQ multiplex PCR, while TCRdb's copy carries only in-frame clones and drops some. This sample has roughly 100,000 clones, with approximately 84% found just once. Sequences were obtained from peripheral blood. The receptors stem from a man aged 80 or over with active or convalescent COVID-19.

This chain connects TRBV29-1 to TRBJ2-7, with a tentative D call TRBD1 (6 bases). The germline gives CDR1 SQVTM, CDR2 ANQGSEA. The germline V and J ends were trimmed by 4 bases and 7 bases, with 14 bases remaining between them. CDR3 length: 12 amino acids. The CDR3 region has the DNA TGCAGCGTTGCGGGACAAGGGGGAGAGCAGTACTTC. This translates into CSVAGQGGEQYF.

Regarding this clone: The sample holds other DNA sequences that translate to the same CDR3. This chain connects TRBV6-5 to TRBJ1-2; perhaps TRBD1 as D (6 bases). Trimming stripped 6 bases from V and 5 bases from J, with 7 bases between. This CDR3 is built from 11 residues. Germline CDR1 and CDR2: MNHEY and SVGAGI. Here the CDR3 reads CASRGAYGYTF. The DNA of the CDR3 is TGTGCCAGCAGGGGGGCGTATGGCTACACCTTC.

This chain links TRBV2 with TRBJ2-2; 9 nucleotides agree with TRBD1. The J segment lost 5 bases and the V segment lost 9 bases, leaving 13 bases of the junction unmatched. Germline CDR1 SNHLY, CDR2 FYNNEI. This CDR3 region has 16 residues. The CDR3 is CASNRLGQGSTGELFF. The CDR3 DNA reads as TGTGCCAGTAATAGGCTAGGACAGGGGAGTACCGGGGAGCTGTTTTTT.

This clone has a handful of counts. V is TRBV10-3 and J is TRBJ1-3, with TRBD1 as a possible D gene (6 bases). The CDR3 is made up of 16 amino acids. The germline V gene has CDR1 ENHRY and CDR2 SYGVKD. The V end lost 5 bases, the J end lost 4 bases, and 18 bases lay between the germline ends. The CDR3 region is CAISTTYREMGNTIYF. CDR3 in DNA: TGTGCCATCAGTACGACCTACAGGGAGATGGGAAACACCATATATTTT.

This sequence joins TRBV5-4 and TRBJ1-3, with unresolved D. The CDR3 totals 13 residues. CDR1 and CDR2 (germline): SGHNT, YYREEE (reference sequence). The germline V and J ends were trimmed by 0 bases and 5 bases, with 6 bases remaining between them. DNA of the CDR3: TGTGCCAGCAGCTTGGATGTCAGAAACACCATATATTTT. The encoded protein is CASSLDVRNTIYF.

This clone was seen only a few times. Other DNA sequences of this sample code for an identical CDR3. J is TRBJ1-2 and V is TRBV7-3, with 8 bases aligning to TRBD1. Germline values: CDR1 SGHTA, CDR2 FQGTGA. The CDR3 consists of 15 residues. Trimming at V came to 5 bases and at J to 4 bases, leaving 9 bases not matched to a gene. CDR3: CASSRAGGPAYGYTF. In nucleotides, the CDR3 is TGTGCCAGCAGCCGCGCAGGGGGCCCAGCCTATGGCTACACCTTC.

This chain connects TRBV6-1 to TRBJ2-7; TRBD1 matches at 8 bases. V lost 3 bases, J lost 5 bases, and 9 bases stayed unmatched. Germline values: CDR1 MNHNS, CDR2 SASEGT. There are 15 residues in the CDR3. The CDR3 sequence is CASSDHDRGPDEQYF. The CDR3 region has the DNA TGTGCCAGCAGTGACCACGACAGGGGACCAGACGAGCAGTACTTC.

J is TRBJ2-2 and V is TRBV5-4; no reliable D call. The V end lost 0 bases, the J end lost 4 bases, and 7 bases lay between the germline ends. The CDR3 runs to 14 residues. Germline-derived CDR1 and CDR2 are SGHNT and YYREEE (reference sequence). CDR3 in DNA: TGTGCCAGCAGCTTGGTAGCCGGCACCGGGGAGCTGTTTTTT. This sequence encodes CASSLVAGTGELFF.

J is TRBJ2-7 and V is TRBV20-1; D call uncertain. V was shortened by 6 bases and J by 6 bases, with 12 bases between the two germline ends. The CDR3 loop spans 11 amino acids. In germline, CDR1 is DFQATT, CDR2 SNEGSKA (reference sequence). Here the CDR3 DNA reads TGCAGTGCCACCGCCCCGGGCGAGCAGTACTTC. Its translation is CSATAPGEQYF.

In DNA, the CDR3 is TGTGCCAGCAGCTTTACAGGGGGCCACACTGAAGCTTTCTTT. This encodes CASSFTGGHTEAFF. The rearrangement joins TRBV5-5 to TRBJ1-1; 9 bases match TRBD1. The CDR3 is 14 residues long. The V segment lost 2 bases and the J segment 3 bases; nucleotides outside the gene matches: 2. Germline V lookup: CDR1 SGHKS, CDR2 YYEKEE (reference sequence).

V is TRBV27 and J is TRBJ2-7; 8 bases are shared with TRBD1. Trimming cost V 5 bases and J 5 bases; bases outside gene matches: 8. The CDR3 is 14 amino acids. CDR1 is MNHEY, CDR2 SMNVEV, per germline (reference sequence). The CDR3 spells CASSRRDRINEQYF. Written as DNA, the CDR3 is TGTGCCAGCAGTCGCCGGGACAGGATCAACGAGCAGTACTTC.

This chain's CDR3 is CASGTGQVGTGELFF. CDR3 sequence (DNA): TGTGCTAGTGGTACAGGACAGGTTGGAACCGGGGAGCTGTTTTTT. This chain links TRBV12-5 with TRBJ2-2; 7 bases map to TRBD1. CDR3 size: 15 residues. Germline-derived CDR1 and CDR2 are LGHNT and FRNRAP. The J segment lost 5 bases and the V segment lost 5 bases, leaving 8 bases of the junction unmatched.

This sequence joins TRBV15 and TRBJ1-2, with D possibly being TRBD1 (5 bases). Between the trimmed V and J ends, which lost 0 bases and 7 bases, there was a span of 9 bases. The length of the CDR3 is 13 residues. Germline CDR1 LNHNV, CDR2 YYDKDF (reference sequence). CDR3 amino acids: CATSRDRASGYTF. In nucleotides, the CDR3 is TGTGCCACCAGCAGAGACAGGGCATCTGGCTACACCTTC. The whole variable domain, remainder taken from reference TRBV15 and TRBJ1-2, is DAMVIQNPRYQVTQFGKPVTLSCSQTLNHNVMYWYQQKSSQAPKLLFHYYDKDFNNEADTPDNFQSRRPNTSFCFLDIRSPGLGDTAMYLCATSRDRASGYTFGSGTRLTVV.

The chain links TRBV29-1 to TRBJ2-7; 7 bases map to TRBD2. The CDR3 covers 12 residues. Trimming at V came to 4 bases and at J to 5 bases, leaving 5 bases not matched to a gene. CDR1 is SQVTM and CDR2 is ANQGSEA in the germline V gene. CDR3 nucleotides: TGCAGCGTTGGGCGGGGGACGGACGAGCAGTACTTC. It translates to CSVGRGTDEQYF.

The chain links TRBV3-1 (or the pseudogene TRBV3-2) to TRBJ1-3, with D maybe TRBD1 (6 bases). This CDR3 contains 14 residues. Trimming removed 3 bases at V and 3 bases at J, with 9 bases between. Germline V gives CDR1 LGHDT, CDR2 YNNKEL (reference sequence). CDR3 amino acids: CASSQDSGGNTIYF. The CDR3 region has the DNA TGTGCCAGCAGCCAGGACAGCGGTGGAAACACCATATATTTT.

By share, this clone ranks as medium-sized. V and J are TRBV2 and TRBJ1-3; D gene unclear. The germline CDR1 and CDR2 sequences are SNHLY and FYNNEI. V was trimmed by 6 bases and J by 2 bases, leaving 11 bases between them. The CDR3 is made up of 14 amino acids. Here the CDR3 reads CASSPSPPGNTIYF. Here the CDR3 DNA reads TGTGCCAGCAGCCCCTCCCCTCCTGGAAACACCATATATTTT.

The chain has TRBV25-1 and TRBJ2-1, with 15 bases fitting TRBD2. CDR1 and CDR2 from the germline V gene are MGHDK and SYGVNS. The CDR3 is made up of 17 amino acids. The ends lost 4 bases at V and 4 bases at J; junction bases unmatched: 5. The chain's CDR3 is CASSALGTSGGYNEQFF. The CDR3 DNA follows: TGTGCCAGCAGTGCCCTCGGGACTAGCGGGGGGTACAATGAGCAGTTCTTC.